This TCR beta chain was identified during a study of blood T cell repertoires in COVID-19. Produced via immunoSEQ multiplex PCR; TCRdb's table is partial and in-frame only. The sample contains some 150,000 clones, around 81% of which appear only once. This clone was seen just once. The sequencing input was peripheral blood. The TCR sequence derives from a woman between 45 and 65 years old with acute or convalescent COVID-19.

The CDR3 coding sequence is TGTGCCAGCAGCTCTCTTAGGGGGCCTAATGAAAAACTGTTTTTT. The encoded protein is CASSSLRGPNEKLFF. The chain couples TRBV5-8 to TRBJ1-4, with 7 positions matching TRBD1. The CDR3 is made up of 15 amino acids. V was pared by 3 bases and J by 3 bases, with 5 bases of the junction left unmatched. Per the germline V gene, CDR1 is SGHTS and CDR2 is YDEGEE.